Listed here are 2 T cell receptor beta chains from one sample, sequenced in a study of CD8 T cells in Susac syndrome (dated by TCRdb to between 2019 and 2020). The library was made by the immunoSEQ multiplex PCR assay. RNA was extracted using the RNeasy kit, and roughly 0.5 to 1 ug of the RNA was reverse transcribed with random hexamers. TCRdb reprocessing: public reads trimmed at Q25 with fastp, clones called with MiXCR, in-frame beta chains kept. CDR3 protein duplicates are merged, each entry listing the most common genes and DNA. Counted in this sample were about 89,000 distinct CDR3 sequences; 85% to 95% of them appeared once. The ten largest clonotypes hold 0.32% of the sample. Source material: CD8+ T cells from PBMCs. The source of these receptors is a human donor in good health.

The V call is TRBV7-9, the J call TRBJ2-7; TRBD1 matches 9 bases. Germline lookup yields CDR1 SEHNR and CDR2 FQNEAQ (reference sequence). The trim removed 6 bases at V and 5 bases at J, leaving 11 bases unmatched. The CDR3 loop spans 15 amino acids. This chain's CDR3 is CASSLFRDRADEQYF. The CDR3 DNA sequence: TGTGCCAGCAGTTTATTCCGGGACAGGGCGGACGAGCAGTACTTC.

In its sample, this clonotype was seen a few times. The CDR3 DNA reads as TGTGCCAGCAGCTTAGAAAACACGTACAATGAGCAGTTCTTC. Encoded protein: CASSLENTYNEQFF. This chain uses TRBV7-8 with TRBJ2-1; D gene ambiguous. In germline, CDR1 is SGHVS, CDR2 FQNEAQ. The V end lost 1 base, the J end lost 4 bases, and 8 bases lay between the germline ends. The CDR3 runs to 14 residues. The full variable domain, in which reference TRBV7-8 and TRBJ2-1 provide the parts outside the CDR3, is GAGVSQSPRYKVAKRGQDVALRCDPISGHVSLFWYQQALGQGPEFLTYFQNEAQLDKSGLPSDRFFAERPEGSVSTLKIQRTQQEDSAVYLCASSLENTYNEQFFGPGTRLTVL.